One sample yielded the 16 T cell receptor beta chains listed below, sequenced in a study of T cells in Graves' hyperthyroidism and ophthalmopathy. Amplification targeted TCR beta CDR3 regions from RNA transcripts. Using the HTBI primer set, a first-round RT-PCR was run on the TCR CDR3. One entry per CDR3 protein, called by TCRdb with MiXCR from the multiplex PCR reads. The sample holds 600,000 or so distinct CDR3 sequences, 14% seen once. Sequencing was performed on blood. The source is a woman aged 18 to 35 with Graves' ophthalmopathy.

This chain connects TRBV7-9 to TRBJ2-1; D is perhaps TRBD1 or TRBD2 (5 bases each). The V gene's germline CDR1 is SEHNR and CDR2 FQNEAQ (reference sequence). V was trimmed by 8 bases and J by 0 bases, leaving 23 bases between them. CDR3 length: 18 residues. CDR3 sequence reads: CASSPYVLGTDSYNEQFF. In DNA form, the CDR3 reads TGTGCCAGCTCACCATATGTCCTCGGGACCGACTCCTACAATGAGCAGTTCTTC.

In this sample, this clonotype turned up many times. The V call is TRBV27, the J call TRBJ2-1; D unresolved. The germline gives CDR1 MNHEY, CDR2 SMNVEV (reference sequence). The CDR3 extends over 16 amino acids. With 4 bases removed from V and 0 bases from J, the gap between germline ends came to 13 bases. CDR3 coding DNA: TGTGCCAGCAGTTCCCAGGAACTAAGCTCCTACAATGAGCAGTTCTTC. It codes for CASSSQELSSYNEQFF.

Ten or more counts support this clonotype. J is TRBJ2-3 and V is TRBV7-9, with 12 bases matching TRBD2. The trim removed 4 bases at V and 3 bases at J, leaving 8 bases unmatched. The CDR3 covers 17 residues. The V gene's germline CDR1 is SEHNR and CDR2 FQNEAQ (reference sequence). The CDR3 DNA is TGTGCCAGCAGCTCCCCCGGACTAGCGGGAACTACAGATACGCAGTATTTT. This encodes CASSSPGLAGTTDTQYF.

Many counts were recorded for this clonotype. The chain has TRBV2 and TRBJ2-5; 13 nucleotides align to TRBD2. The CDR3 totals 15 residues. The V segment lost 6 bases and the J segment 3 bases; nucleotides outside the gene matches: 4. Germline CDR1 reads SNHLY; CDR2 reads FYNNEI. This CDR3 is CASRVGTSGEETQYF. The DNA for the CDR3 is TGTGCCAGCAGGGTTGGGACTAGCGGGGAAGAGACCCAGTACTTC.

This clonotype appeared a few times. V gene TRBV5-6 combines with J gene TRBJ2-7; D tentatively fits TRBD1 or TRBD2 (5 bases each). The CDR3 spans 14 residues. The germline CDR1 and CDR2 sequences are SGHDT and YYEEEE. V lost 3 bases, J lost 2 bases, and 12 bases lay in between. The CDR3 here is CASSSGTDAYEQYF. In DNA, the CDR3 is TGTGCCAGCAGCTCCGGGACCGACGCCTACGAGCAGTACTTC. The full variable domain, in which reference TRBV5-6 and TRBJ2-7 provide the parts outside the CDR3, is DAGVTQSPTHLIKTRGQQVTLRCSPKSGHDTVSWYQQALGQGPQFIFQYYEEEERQRGNFPDRFSGHQFPNYSSELNVNALLLGDSALYLCASSSGTDAYEQYFGPGTRLTVT.

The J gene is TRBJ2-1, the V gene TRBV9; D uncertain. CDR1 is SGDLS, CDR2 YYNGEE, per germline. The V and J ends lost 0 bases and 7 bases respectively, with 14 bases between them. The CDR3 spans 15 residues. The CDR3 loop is CASSVGPLSTNEQFF. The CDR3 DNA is TGTGCCAGCAGCGTAGGCCCCCTCAGCACTAATGAGCAGTTCTTC. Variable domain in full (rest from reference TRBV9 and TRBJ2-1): DSGVTQTPKHLITATGQRVTLRCSPRSGDLSVYWYQQSLDQGLQFLIQYYNGEERAKGNILERFSAQQFPDLHSELNLSSLELGDSALYFCASSVGPLSTNEQFFGPGTRLTVL.

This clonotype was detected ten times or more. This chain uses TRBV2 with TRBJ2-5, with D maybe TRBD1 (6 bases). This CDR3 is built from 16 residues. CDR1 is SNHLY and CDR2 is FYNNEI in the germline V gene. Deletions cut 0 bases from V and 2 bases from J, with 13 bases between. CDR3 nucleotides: TGTGCCAGCAGTGAAGCGGGGGCAGGGCTTCAAGAGACCCAGTACTTC. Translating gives CASSEAGAGLQETQYF.

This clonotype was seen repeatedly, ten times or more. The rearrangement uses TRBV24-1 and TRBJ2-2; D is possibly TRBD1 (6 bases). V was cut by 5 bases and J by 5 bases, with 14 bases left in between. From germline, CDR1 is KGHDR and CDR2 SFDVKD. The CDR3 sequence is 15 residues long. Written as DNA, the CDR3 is TGTGCCACCAGTGGGAGGACAGTGAATACCGGGGAGCTGTTTTTT. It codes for CATSGRTVNTGELFF.

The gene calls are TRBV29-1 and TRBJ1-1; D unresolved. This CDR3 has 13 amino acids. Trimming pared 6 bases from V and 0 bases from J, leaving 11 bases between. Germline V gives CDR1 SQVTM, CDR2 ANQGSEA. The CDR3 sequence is CSVRGFMNTEAFF. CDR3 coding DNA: TGCAGCGTCCGCGGGTTCATGAACACTGAAGCTTTCTTT.

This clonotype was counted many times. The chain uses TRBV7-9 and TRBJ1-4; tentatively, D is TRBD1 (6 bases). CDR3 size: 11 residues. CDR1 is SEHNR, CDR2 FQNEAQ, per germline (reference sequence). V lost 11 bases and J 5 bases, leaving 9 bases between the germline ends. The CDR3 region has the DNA TGTGCCGGAGGGGGAAATGAAAAACTGTTTTTT. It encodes CAGGGNEKLFF.

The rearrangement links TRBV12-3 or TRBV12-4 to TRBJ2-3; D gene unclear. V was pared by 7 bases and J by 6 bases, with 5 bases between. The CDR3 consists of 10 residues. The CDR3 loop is CASTPDTQYF. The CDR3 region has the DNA TGTGCCAGCACCCCGGATACGCAGTATTTT.

The CDR3 DNA reads TGCGCCAGCAGCAGCGCCCCGAGCGTCGGTAGGGAGACCCAGTACTTC. Amino acid sequence: CASSSAPSVGRETQYF. The V gene is TRBV5-1, the J gene TRBJ2-5, with D uncertain. V lost 4 bases and J 5 bases, leaving 21 bases between the germline ends. Germline V CDR1 and CDR2: SGHRS, YFSETQ. This CDR3 is built from 16 residues.

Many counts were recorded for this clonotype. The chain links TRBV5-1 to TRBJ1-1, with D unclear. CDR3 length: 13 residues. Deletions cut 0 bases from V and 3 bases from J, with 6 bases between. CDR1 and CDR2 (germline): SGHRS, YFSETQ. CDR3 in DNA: TGCGCCAGCAGCTTGGGAGAGCACACTGAAGCTTTCTTT. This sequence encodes CASSLGEHTEAFF.

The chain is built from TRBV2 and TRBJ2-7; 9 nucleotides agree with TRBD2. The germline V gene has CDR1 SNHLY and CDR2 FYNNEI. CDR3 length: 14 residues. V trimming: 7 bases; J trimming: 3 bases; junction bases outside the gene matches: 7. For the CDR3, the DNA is TGTGCCAGCAAGGGGACAGCGGGAGGCTACGAGCAGTACTTC. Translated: CASKGTAGGYEQYF.

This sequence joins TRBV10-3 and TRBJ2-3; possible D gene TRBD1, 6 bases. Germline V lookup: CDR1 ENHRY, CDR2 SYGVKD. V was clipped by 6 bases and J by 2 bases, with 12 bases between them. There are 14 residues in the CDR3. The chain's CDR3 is CAIRTQGNTDTQYF. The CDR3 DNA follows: TGTGCCATCAGGACCCAGGGGAACACAGATACGCAGTATTTT.

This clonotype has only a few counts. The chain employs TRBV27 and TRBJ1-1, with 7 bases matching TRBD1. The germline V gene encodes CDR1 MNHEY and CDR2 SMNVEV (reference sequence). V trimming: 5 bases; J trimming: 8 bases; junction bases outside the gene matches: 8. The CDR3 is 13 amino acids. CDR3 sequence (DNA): TGTGCCAGCAGTGAGCCCGAACAGGGGGAAGCTTTCTTT. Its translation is CASSEPEQGEAFF.